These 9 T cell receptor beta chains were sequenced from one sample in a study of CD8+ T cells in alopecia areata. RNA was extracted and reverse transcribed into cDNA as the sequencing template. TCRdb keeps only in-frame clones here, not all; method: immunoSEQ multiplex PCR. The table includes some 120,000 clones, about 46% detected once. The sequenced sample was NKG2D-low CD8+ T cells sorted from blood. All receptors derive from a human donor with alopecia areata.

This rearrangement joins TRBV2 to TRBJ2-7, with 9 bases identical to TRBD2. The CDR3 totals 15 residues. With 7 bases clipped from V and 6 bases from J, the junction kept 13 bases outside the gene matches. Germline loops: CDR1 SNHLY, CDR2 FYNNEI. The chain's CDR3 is CASTDGAGGSLEQYF. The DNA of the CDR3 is TGTGCCAGCACCGACGGAGCGGGAGGATCCCTCGAGCAGTACTTC.

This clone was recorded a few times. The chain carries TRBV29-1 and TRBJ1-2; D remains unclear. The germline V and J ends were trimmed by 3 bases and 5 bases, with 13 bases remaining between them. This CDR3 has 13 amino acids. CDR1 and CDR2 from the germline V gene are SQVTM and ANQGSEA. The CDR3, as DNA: TGCAGCGTTGAGGAATCGGGGTTATATGGCTACACCTTC. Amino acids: CSVEESGLYGYTF.

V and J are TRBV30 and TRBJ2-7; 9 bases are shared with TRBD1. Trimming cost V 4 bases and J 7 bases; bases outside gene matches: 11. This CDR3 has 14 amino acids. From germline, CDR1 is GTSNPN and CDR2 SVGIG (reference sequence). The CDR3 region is CAWTLGQGGLEQYF. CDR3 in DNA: TGTGCCTGGACTCTGGGACAGGGTGGTTTGGAGCAGTACTTC.

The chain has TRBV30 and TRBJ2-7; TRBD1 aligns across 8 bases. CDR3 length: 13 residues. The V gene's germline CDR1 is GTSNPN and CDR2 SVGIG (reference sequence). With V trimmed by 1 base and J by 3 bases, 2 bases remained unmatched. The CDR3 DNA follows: TGTGCCTGGAGTGACGACAGGGGCTACGAGCAGTACTTC. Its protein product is CAWSDDRGYEQYF.

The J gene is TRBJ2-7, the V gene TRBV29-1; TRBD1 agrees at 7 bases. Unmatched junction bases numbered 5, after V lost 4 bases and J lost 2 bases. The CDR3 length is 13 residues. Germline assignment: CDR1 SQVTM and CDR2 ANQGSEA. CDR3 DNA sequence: TGCAGCGTTGCACAGGGGATAACCTACGAGCAGTACTTC. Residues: CSVAQGITYEQYF.

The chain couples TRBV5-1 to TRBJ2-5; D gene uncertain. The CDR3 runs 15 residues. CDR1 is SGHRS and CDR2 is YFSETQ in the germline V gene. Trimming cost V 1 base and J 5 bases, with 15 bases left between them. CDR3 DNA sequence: TGCGCCAGCAGCTTGTTTTCCAAAACAGCGGAGACCCAGTACTTC. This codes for CASSLFSKTAETQYF.

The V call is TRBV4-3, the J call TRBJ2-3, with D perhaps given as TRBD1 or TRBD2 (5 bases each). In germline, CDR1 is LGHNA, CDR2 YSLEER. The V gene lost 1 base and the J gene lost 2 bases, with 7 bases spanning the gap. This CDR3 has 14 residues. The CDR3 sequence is CASSQVGTTDTQYF. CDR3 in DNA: TGCGCCAGCAGCCAAGTAGGGACCACAGATACGCAGTATTTT.

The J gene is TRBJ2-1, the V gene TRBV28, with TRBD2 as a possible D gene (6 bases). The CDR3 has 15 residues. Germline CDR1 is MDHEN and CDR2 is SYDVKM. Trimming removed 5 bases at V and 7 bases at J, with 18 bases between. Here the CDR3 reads CASSTILADLNEQFF. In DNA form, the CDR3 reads TGTGCCAGCAGTACTATACTAGCAGACCTTAATGAGCAGTTCTTC.

The CDR3 region has the DNA TGTGCCAGCAGCTTAGGACACCTATTGACCCAGTACTTC. Residues: CASSLGHLLTQYF. The gene calls are TRBV5-6 and TRBJ2-5; TRBD1 might be the D (5 bases). Germline V lookup: CDR1 SGHDT, CDR2 YYEEEE. The CDR3 contains 13 residues. V lost 2 bases and J lost 7, with 12 bases in between.